This T cell receptor beta chain was identified during a study of CD8+ T cells in alopecia areata. Across the whole study: Each of the treated patients was given oral tofacitinib, 5 to 10 mg twice daily, for moderate-to-severe alopecia areata. Study-wide results and caveats: Especially in alopecia totalis/universalis, lesional scalp showed greater clonality than normal scalp did.

The investigators collected lesional scalp punch biopsies and peripheral blood from alopecia areata patients. Cell sorting was applied to PBMCs, and CD4+ and CD8+ T cells were collected. Extracted from the samples, RNA was reverse transcribed into cDNA to serve as the sequencing template. The table came from immunoSEQ multiplex PCR; TCRdb's copy has only in-frame clones and leaves some out. The table includes roughly 120,000 clones, 30% to 40% detected once. As concerns this clone: Its target is unknown. The same CDR3 is also encoded by other DNA sequences in this sample.

The CDR3 runs 14 residues. The germline V gene encodes CDR1 MDHEN and CDR2 SYDVKM. After removal of 6 bases from V and 0 bases from J, the junction contained 3 bases not matched to a gene. This TCR was recovered from a human donor with alopecia areata. The sequenced sample consisted of CD4+ T cells sorted from blood. The chain links TRBV28 to TRBJ2-7; 9 nucleotides agree with TRBD2. The CDR3 bases are TGTGCCAGCAGCGAGACTAGCGGCTCCTACGAGCAGTACTTC. Its protein is CASSETSGSYEQYF.